Below, 14 T cell receptor beta chains from the same sample are listed, as sequenced in a study of T cell responses to AZD1222 COVID-19 vaccine. Sequencing used immunoSEQ multiplex PCR; TCRdb keeps in-frame clones, though not all of them. The table has 110,000 to 150,000 clones, 93% seen once; the top ten hold 5% to 5.5%. The sequences come from peripheral blood, collected on day 0 of AZD1222 vaccination. These TCRs come from an adult in good health.

V is TRBV7-8 and J is TRBJ2-3; tentative D call: TRBD2 (6 bases). The length of the CDR3 is 14 residues. Germline CDR1 and CDR2: SGHVS and FQNEAQ. Trimming took 1 base from V and 6 from J, leaving 11 bases between them. The DNA of the CDR3 is TGTGCCAGCAGCTTAGACGGGAGTGCGGATACGCAGTATTTT. Translated: CASSLDGSADTQYF.

The chain joins TRBV7-9 to TRBJ1-2; 7 nucleotides align to TRBD1. The CDR3 covers 17 residues. CDR1 is SEHNR, CDR2 FQNEAQ, per germline (reference sequence). The junction had 15 bases not matched to a gene; V was cut back by 0 bases and J by 8 bases. The CDR3 region is CASSLASGTDSLRGYTF. The DNA for the CDR3 is TGTGCCAGCAGCTTAGCGTCCGGGACAGACTCCCTTCGAGGCTACACCTTC. Full variable domain (missing parts from reference TRBV7-9 and TRBJ1-2): DTGVSQNPRHKITKRGQNVTFRCDPISEHNRLYWYRQTLGQGPEFLTYFQNEAQLEKSRLLSDRFSAERPKGSFSTLEIQRTEQGDSAMYLCASSLASGTDSLRGYTFGSGTRLTVV.

The genes are TRBV19 and TRBJ1-2, with a possible D match to TRBD1 (5 bases). The germline V and J ends were trimmed by 3 bases and 2 bases, with 16 bases remaining between them. The length of the CDR3 is 16 residues. Germline V gene sequence: CDR1 LNHDA, CDR2 SQIVND (reference sequence). CDR3 nucleotides: TGTGCCAGTAGTATCGATCAGGGCCGGGCCAACTATGGCTACACCTTC. Protein sequence: CASSIDQGRANYGYTF. The complete variable domain, with remaining parts taken from reference TRBV19 and TRBJ1-2, reads DGGITQSPKYLFRKEGQNVTLSCEQNLNHDAMYWYRQDPGQGLRLIYYSQIVNDFQKGDIAEGYSVSREKKESFPLTVTSAQKNPTAFYLCASSIDQGRANYGYTFGSGTRLTVV.

The rearrangement uses TRBV29-1 and TRBJ1-2; TRBD1 might be the D (5 bases). The CDR3 sequence is 12 residues long. Germline values: CDR1 SQVTM, CDR2 ANQGSEA. V was shortened by 7 bases and J by 3 bases, with 12 bases between the two germline ends. The CDR3 DNA sequence: TGCAGCGCCCGGGGGTACGACTATGGCTACACCTTC. This encodes CSARGYDYGYTF.

The V call is TRBV5-1, the J call TRBJ2-2; weak D call: TRBD1 (5 bases). V lost 0 bases, J lost 5 bases, and 8 bases lay in between. From germline, CDR1 is SGHRS and CDR2 YFSETQ. This CDR3 has 14 amino acids. CDR3 protein: CASSLETETGELFF. The CDR3 DNA follows: TGCGCCAGCAGCTTGGAGACAGAAACCGGGGAGCTGTTTTTT. The variable domain in full, with the rest retrieved from reference TRBV5-1 and TRBJ2-2, is KAGVTQTPRYLIKTRGQQVTLSCSPISGHRSVSWYQQTPGQGLQFLFEYFSETQRNKGNFPGRFSGRQFSNSRSEMNVSTLELGDSALYLCASSLETETGELFFGEGSRLTVL.

The V gene is TRBV6-5, the J gene TRBJ2-5; the D gene is possibly TRBD1 (5 bases). Trimming took 4 bases from V and 5 from J, leaving 11 bases between them. The V gene's germline CDR1 is MNHEY and CDR2 SVGAGI. The CDR3 extends over 13 amino acids. The CDR3, as DNA: TGTGCCAGCAGTTTAGTCAGGGCGGAGACCCAGTACTTC. Protein: CASSLVRAETQYF.

The chain carries TRBV4-1 and TRBJ2-7; the D is unclear. Germline CDR1 is MGHRA and CDR2 is YSYEKL. Trimming took 2 bases from V and 0 from J, leaving 11 bases between them. The CDR3 extends over 15 amino acids. Here the CDR3 DNA reads TGCGCCAGCAGCCAAAAAGGGTTCAGCTCCTACGAGCAGTACTTC. Protein: CASSQKGFSSYEQYF.

The V and J genes are TRBV28 and TRBJ2-3; weak D call: TRBD1 (6 bases). This CDR3 region has 15 residues. V shed 4 bases and J shed 4 bases, with 15 bases lying between them. The germline gives CDR1 MDHEN, CDR2 SYDVKM. The CDR3 DNA sequence: TGTGCCAGCAGTTCCATGGACAGTCTCTCAGATACGCAGTATTTT. Protein sequence: CASSSMDSLSDTQYF. Full variable domain (remainder filled in from reference TRBV28 and TRBJ2-3): DVKVTQSSRYLVKRTGEKVFLECVQDMDHENMFWYRQDPGLGLRLIYFSYDVKMKEKGDIPEGYSVSREKKERFSLILESASTNQTSMYLCASSSMDSLSDTQYFGPGTRLTVL.

This clone was counted once. V and J are TRBV6-5 and TRBJ1-1; possible D gene TRBD1, 6 bases. The CDR3 sequence is 13 residues long. V was shortened by 6 bases and J by 5 bases, with 13 bases between the two germline ends. Germline CDR1 and CDR2: MNHEY and SVGAGI. The CDR3 DNA reads as TGTGCCAGCAGAGCAGGGGTATGGACTGAAGCTTTCTTT. Translated: CASRAGVWTEAFF.

This rearrangement joins TRBV21-1 to TRBJ1-1; TRBD1 was called by the table and not checked on the DNA. TRBV21-1 is a pseudogene. The CDR3 has 15 amino acids. DNA of the CDR3: TGTGCCAGCAACCGGGACAGGGGGCGTCGCACTGAAGCTTTCTTT. Protein: CASNRDRGRRTEAFF.

The gene calls are TRBV3-1 (or the pseudogene TRBV3-2) and TRBJ2-7; 10 bases align to TRBD2. The length of the CDR3 is 16 residues. Germline-derived CDR1 and CDR2 are LGHDT and YNNKEL (reference sequence). J lost 0 bases, V lost 4 bases, and 6 bases had no gene match. CDR3: CASSRGLAESSYEQYF. The DNA of the CDR3 is TGTGCCAGCAGCCGAGGACTAGCGGAAAGCTCCTACGAGCAGTACTTC.

This chain joins TRBV28 and TRBJ1-5, with 10 positions matching TRBD1. The germline gives CDR1 MDHEN, CDR2 SYDVKM. CDR3 length: 17 residues. Trimming at V came to 1 base and at J to 1 base, leaving 4 bases not matched to a gene. The CDR3 spells CASSLFGQGVSNQPQHF. The CDR3 DNA is TGTGCCAGCAGTTTATTCGGACAGGGGGTAAGCAATCAGCCCCAGCATTTT.

The count of this clone is one. V is TRBV19 and J is TRBJ2-1, with 10 bases fitting TRBD2. CDR3 length equals 15 residues. Germline V gene lookup returns CDR1 LNHDA and CDR2 SQIVND (reference sequence). Trimming at V came to 3 bases and at J to 9 bases, leaving 8 bases not matched to a gene. CDR3 DNA: TGTGCCAGTAGTATCGCTAGCGGGAGTTTGGGTGAGCAGTTCTTC. Its protein is CASSIASGSLGEQFF. Combining the CDR3 with reference TRBV19 and TRBJ2-1 gives the whole variable domain DGGITQSPKYLFRKEGQNVTLSCEQNLNHDAMYWYRQDPGQGLRLIYYSQIVNDFQKGDIAEGYSVSREKKESFPLTVTSAQKNPTAFYLCASSIASGSLGEQFFGPGTRLTVL.

The genes are TRBV5-1 and TRBJ1-2; perhaps TRBD1 as D (5 bases). The CDR3 is made up of 12 amino acids. Trimming removed 0 bases at V and 7 bases at J, with 7 bases between. Germline-derived CDR1 and CDR2 are SGHRS and YFSETQ. CDR3 DNA: TGCGCCAGCAGCTTGGAAGGGGCTGGCTACACCTTC. Protein: CASSLEGAGYTF. Supplemented by reference TRBV5-1 and TRBJ1-2, the full variable domain reads KAGVTQTPRYLIKTRGQQVTLSCSPISGHRSVSWYQQTPGQGLQFLFEYFSETQRNKGNFPGRFSGRQFSNSRSEMNVSTLELGDSALYLCASSLEGAGYTFGSGTRLTVV.